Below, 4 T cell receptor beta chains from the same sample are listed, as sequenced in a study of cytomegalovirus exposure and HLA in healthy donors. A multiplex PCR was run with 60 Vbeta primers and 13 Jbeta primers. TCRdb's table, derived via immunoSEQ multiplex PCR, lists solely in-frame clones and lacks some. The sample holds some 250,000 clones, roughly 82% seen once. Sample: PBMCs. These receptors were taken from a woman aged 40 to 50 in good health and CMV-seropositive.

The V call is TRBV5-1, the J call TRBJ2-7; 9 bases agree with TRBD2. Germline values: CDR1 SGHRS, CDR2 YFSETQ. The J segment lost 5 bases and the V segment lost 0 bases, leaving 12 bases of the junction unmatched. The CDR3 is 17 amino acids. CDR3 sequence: CASSLVAGGANLDEQYF. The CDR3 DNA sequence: TGCGCCAGCAGCTTGGTCGCGGGGGGGGCCAATTTGGACGAGCAGTACTTC.

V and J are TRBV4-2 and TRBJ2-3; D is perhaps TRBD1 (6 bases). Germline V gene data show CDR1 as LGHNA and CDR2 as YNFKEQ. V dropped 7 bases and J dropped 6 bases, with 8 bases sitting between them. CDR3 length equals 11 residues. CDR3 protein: CASNQGDTQYF. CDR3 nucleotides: TGTGCCAGCAATCAGGGGGATACGCAGTATTTT.

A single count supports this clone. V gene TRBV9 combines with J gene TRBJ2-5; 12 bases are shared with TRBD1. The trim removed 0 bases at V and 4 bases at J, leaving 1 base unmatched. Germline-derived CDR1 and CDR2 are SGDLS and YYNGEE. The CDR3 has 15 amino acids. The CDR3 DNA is TGTGCCAGCAGCGTAGGGGGACAGGGGGCAGAGACCCAGTACTTC. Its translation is CASSVGGQGAETQYF. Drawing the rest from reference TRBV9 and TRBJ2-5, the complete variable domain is DSGVTQTPKHLITATGQRVTLRCSPRSGDLSVYWYQQSLDQGLQFLIQYYNGEERAKGNILERFSAQQFPDLHSELNLSSLELGDSALYFCASSVGGQGAETQYFGPGTRLLVL.

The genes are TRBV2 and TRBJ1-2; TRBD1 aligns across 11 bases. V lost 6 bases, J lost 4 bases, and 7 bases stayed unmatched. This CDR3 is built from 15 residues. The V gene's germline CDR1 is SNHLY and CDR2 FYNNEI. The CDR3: CASRPGQGGGYGYTF. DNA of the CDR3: TGTGCCAGCAGGCCGGGACAGGGGGGGGGCTATGGCTACACCTTC.